This entry lists 8 T cell receptor beta chains sequenced from one sample in a study of blood T cell repertoires in COVID-19. Libraries were prepared by immunoSEQ multiplex PCR; TCRdb keeps only in-frame clonotypes and omits some of them. The sample holds a few hundred thousand clones, around nine tenths seen once. Sequencing was carried out using PBMCs or T cells enriched from blood (not recorded which). The source is a woman aged 25 to 39 who had recovered from COVID-19.

The chain recombines TRBV5-5 with TRBJ1-1; D possibly corresponds to TRBD1 (5 bases). This CDR3 contains 16 residues. The V and J ends lost 2 bases and 4 bases respectively, with 18 bases between them. Germline values: CDR1 SGHKS, CDR2 YYEKEE (reference sequence). CDR3 sequence reads: CASSFRSGRKGTEAFF. The CDR3 DNA reads TGTGCCAGCAGCTTTAGATCAGGGAGGAAGGGCACTGAAGCTTTCTTT. Based on the CDR3 plus reference TRBV5-5 and TRBJ1-1, the full variable domain is DAGVTQSPTHLIKTRGQQVTLRCSPISGHKSVSWYQQVLGQGPQFIFQYYEKEERGRGNFPDRFSARQFPNYSSELNVNALLLGDSALYLCASSFRSGRKGTEAFFGQGTRLTVV.

As regards this clone: The junction and the germline gene differ at one end; a read error may be behind it. This chain connects TRBV6-1 to TRBJ1-1; no clear D. Looked up from germline, CDR1 is MNHNS and CDR2 is SASEGT. The CDR3 is 11 amino acids. CDR3 in amino acids: CASSENNEAFF. The DNA of the CDR3 is TGTGCCAGCAGTGAAAACAATGAAGCTTTCTTT.

Remarks on this clone: At one end, the junction sequence differs from germline, possibly due to a read error. The V gene is TRBV6-1, the J gene TRBJ1-1, with D maybe TRBD1 (6 bases). Germline V gives CDR1 MNHNS, CDR2 SASEGT. The CDR3 consists of 13 residues. In nucleotides, the CDR3 is TGTGCCAGCGGTGAAAACAGGGCAAGTGAAGCTTTCTTT. Its protein product is CASGENRASEAFF.

J is TRBJ2-7 and V is TRBV4-1; 7 nucleotides line up with TRBD2. V gave up 2 bases and J gave up 3 bases; unmatched junction bases: 7. In germline, CDR1 is MGHRA, CDR2 YSYEKL. This CDR3 is built from 15 residues. In nucleotides, the CDR3 is TGCGCCAGCAGCCAACTCGGGGGGATCGACTACGAGCAGTACTTC. Its protein product is CASSQLGGIDYEQYF.

The table lists this clone with a few counts. V is TRBV19 and J is TRBJ1-5; D is perhaps TRBD1 (6 bases). The germline V gene has CDR1 LNHDA and CDR2 SQIVND (reference sequence). Trimming removed 4 bases at V and 4 bases at J, with 17 bases between. This CDR3 region has 16 residues. The CDR3 sequence is CASSTRGGAVNQPQHF. Written as DNA, the CDR3 is TGTGCCAGTAGTACCCGGGGGGGGGCTGTTAATCAGCCCCAGCATTTT.

This chain joins TRBV6-5 and TRBJ1-2; D is ambiguous. V was pared by 5 bases and J by 8 bases, with 12 bases between. The V gene's germline CDR1 is MNHEY and CDR2 SVGAGI. The CDR3 is 12 residues long. The CDR3, as DNA: TGTGCCAGCAGTCCATACAGCGGCGGCTACACCTTC. Its protein product is CASSPYSGGYTF.

The J gene is TRBJ1-4, the V gene TRBV5-6, with D possibly being TRBD1 (5 bases). CDR1 and CDR2 from the germline V gene are SGHDT and YYEEEE. The V end was cut by 4 bases, the J end by 9 bases, with 13 bases between. The CDR3 spans 13 residues. The DNA for the CDR3 is TGTGCCAGCAGCGGCGCGGGGCTAAAAAAACTGTTTTTT. Its translation: CASSGAGLKKLFF. Full variable domain (outside the CDR3, taken from reference TRBV5-6 and TRBJ1-4): DAGVTQSPTHLIKTRGQQVTLRCSPKSGHDTVSWYQQALGQGPQFIFQYYEEEERQRGNFPDRFSGHQFPNYSSELNVNALLLGDSALYLCASSGAGLKKLFFGSGTQLSVL.

This chain links TRBV7-8 with TRBJ1-3; the match to TRBD1 covers 10 bases. The V gene end was trimmed by 5 bases and the J gene end by 5 bases; junction bases not matched to a gene: 3. Germline V gene lookup returns CDR1 SGHVS and CDR2 FQNEAQ. The CDR3 is 14 amino acids. The CDR3 is CASSRTGGRNTIYF. As DNA, the CDR3 is TGTGCCAGCAGCCGGACAGGGGGGCGAAACACCATATATTTT.